The entry below describes one T cell receptor beta chain. Only in-frame clones appear in the TCRdb table, and some are missing; sequencing was by immunoSEQ multiplex PCR. The table includes about 320,000 clones, 90% to 95% detected once. This record comes from a study of blood T cell repertoires in COVID-19. Exposed volunteers were people who met a COVID-19 case within 2 weeks before study entry. Germline assignment: CDR1 SGHRS and CDR2 YFSETQ. Trimming removed 4 bases from V and 6 bases from J; junction bases left unmatched: 13. The CDR3 runs 17 residues. The source of this sequence is a woman in her 30s who had been exposed to COVID-19. Input material: PBMCs or T cells enriched from blood (not recorded which). The genes are TRBV5-1 and TRBJ1-6; TRBD1 matches at 7 bases. The DNA of the CDR3 is TGCGCCAGCAGCCCCCTTTATCCGACAGGGAGTAATTCACCCCTCCACTTT. Translation: CASSPLYPTGSNSPLHF.